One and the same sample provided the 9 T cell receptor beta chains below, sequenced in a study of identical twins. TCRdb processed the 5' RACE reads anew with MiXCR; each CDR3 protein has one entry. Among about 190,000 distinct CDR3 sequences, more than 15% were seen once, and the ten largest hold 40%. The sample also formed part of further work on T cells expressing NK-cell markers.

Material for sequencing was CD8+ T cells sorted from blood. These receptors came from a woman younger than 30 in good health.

CDR3 sequence: CASSQELAKQGAHTEAFF. The CDR3 region has the DNA TGCGCCAGCAGCCAAGAACTCGCCAAGCAGGGGGCTCACACTGAAGCTTTCTTT. The chain is built from TRBV4-1 and TRBJ1-1; TRBD1 matches at 8 bases. J was trimmed by 3 bases and V by 0 bases; bases with no gene match: 12. CDR1 and CDR2 from the germline V gene are MGHRA and YSYEKL. This CDR3 spans 18 amino acids.

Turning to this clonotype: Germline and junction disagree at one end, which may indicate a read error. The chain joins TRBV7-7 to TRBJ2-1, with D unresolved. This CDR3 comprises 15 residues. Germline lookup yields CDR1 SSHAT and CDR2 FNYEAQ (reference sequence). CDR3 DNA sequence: TGTGCTAGCAGCTTAGGGCCCTCCCCTGCGAATGAGCAGTTCTTC. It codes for CASSLGPSPANEQFF.

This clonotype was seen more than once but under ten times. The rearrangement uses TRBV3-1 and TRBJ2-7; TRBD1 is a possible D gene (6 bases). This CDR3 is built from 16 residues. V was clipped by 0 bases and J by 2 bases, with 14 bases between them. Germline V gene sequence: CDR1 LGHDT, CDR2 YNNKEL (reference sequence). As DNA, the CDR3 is TGTGCCAGCAGCCAAGAGTCGACAGGTAGCGCCTACGAGCAGTACTTC. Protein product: CASSQESTGSAYEQYF.

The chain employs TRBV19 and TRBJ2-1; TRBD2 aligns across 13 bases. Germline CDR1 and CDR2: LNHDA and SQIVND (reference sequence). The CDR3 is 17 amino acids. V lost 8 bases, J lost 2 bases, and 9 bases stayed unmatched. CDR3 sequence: CASLSRTSGRTYNEQFF. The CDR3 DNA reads TGTGCCAGTCTCTCGAGGACTAGCGGGAGAACCTACAATGAGCAGTTCTTC.

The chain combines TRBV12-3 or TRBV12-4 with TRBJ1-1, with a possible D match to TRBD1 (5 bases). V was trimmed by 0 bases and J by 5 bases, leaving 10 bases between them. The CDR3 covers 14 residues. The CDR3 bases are TGTGCCAGCAGTTTAGCGCGAGGGGAAACTGAAGCTTTCTTT. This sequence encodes CASSLARGETEAFF.

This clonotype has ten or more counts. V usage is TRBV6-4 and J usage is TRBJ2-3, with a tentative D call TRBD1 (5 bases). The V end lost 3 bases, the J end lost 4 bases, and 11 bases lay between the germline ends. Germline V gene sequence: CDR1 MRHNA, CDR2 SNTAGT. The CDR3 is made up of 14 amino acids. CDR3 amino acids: CASSETSGSDTQYF. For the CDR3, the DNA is TGTGCCAGCAGTGAGACCTCAGGGTCAGATACGCAGTATTTT.

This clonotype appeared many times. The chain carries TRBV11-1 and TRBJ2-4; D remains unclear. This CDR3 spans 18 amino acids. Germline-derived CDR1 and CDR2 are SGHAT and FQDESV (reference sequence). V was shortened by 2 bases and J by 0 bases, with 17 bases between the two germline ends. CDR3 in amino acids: CASSLSESDFIAKNIQYF. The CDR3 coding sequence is TGTGCCAGCAGCTTATCGGAATCCGATTTCATAGCCAAAAACATTCAGTACTTC.

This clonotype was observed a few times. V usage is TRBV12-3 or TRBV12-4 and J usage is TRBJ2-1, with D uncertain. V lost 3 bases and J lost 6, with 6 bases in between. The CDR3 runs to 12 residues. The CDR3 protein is CASSLSANEQFF. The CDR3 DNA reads TGTGCCAGCAGTTTGAGTGCCAATGAGCAGTTCTTC.

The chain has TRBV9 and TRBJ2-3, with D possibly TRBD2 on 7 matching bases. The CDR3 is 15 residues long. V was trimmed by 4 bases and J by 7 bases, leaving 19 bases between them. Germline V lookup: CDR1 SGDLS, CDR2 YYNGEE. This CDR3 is CASSPWGGPGNTQYF. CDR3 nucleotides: TGTGCCAGCAGCCCATGGGGGGGCCCAGGAAATACGCAGTATTTT.